This T cell receptor beta chain was obtained from a study of T cells in Graves' hyperthyroidism and ophthalmopathy. Whole-study results and caveats: Researchers report that a 13 V-J model separated ophthalmopathy from stable hyperthyroidism. Blood also contained most expanded thyroid clonotypes above 0.001.

This clonotype was picked up many times. Its antigen remains unknown. RNA transcripts yielded amplified TCR beta CDR3 regions. The HTBI primer set served for first-round RT-PCR of the TCR CDR3. In TCRdb, the multiplex PCR reads were re-called with MiXCR into one record per CDR3 protein. The profile shows around 250,000 distinct CDR3 sequences, 14% to 15% of them singletons. The V end lost 0 bases, the J end lost 7 bases, and 16 bases lay between the germline ends. The CDR3 is 16 residues long. Germline CDR1 is ENHRY and CDR2 is SYGVKD. The hyperthyroidism patients had all been newly diagnosed, and their disease duration was under 2 months. Their ages ranged from 18 to 65 years.

The specimen was blood. This sequence joins TRBV10-3 and TRBJ1-5, with D possibly TRBD1 on 6 matching bases. The receptor comes from a woman aged 35 to 49 with Graves' hyperthyroidism that later progressed to Graves' ophthalmopathy. CDR3 in DNA: TGTGCCATCAGTGAGTCGAGCGGGGTCGGGACACAGCCCCAGCATTTT. Translating it yields CAISESSGVGTQPQHF.